These 22 T cell receptor beta chains were all obtained from the same sample, sequenced in a study of molecular identifiers for immune sequencing clone quantification. Using its own MiXCR run on the PCR reads, TCRdb lists one record per CDR3 protein. The table includes tens of thousands of distinct CDR3 sequences, around a sixth detected once. The specimen was naive CD8+ T cells from blood, with Jurkat cell RNA spiked in. As to subset: FACS-sorted CD8+CD4-CCR7+CD45RA+ naive T cells. The source is a human donor in good health. Some libraries in this study had Jurkat cell RNA spiked in.

Many counts were recorded for this clonotype. V gene TRBV11-3 combines with J gene TRBJ2-2; TRBD2 matches 8 bases. The CDR3 runs 20 residues. The J segment lost 0 bases and the V segment lost 4 bases, leaving 16 bases of the junction unmatched. Germline CDR1 reads SGHNT; CDR2 reads YENEEA. In DNA, the CDR3 is TGTGCCAGCAGCTCCAGACAAGGCGTGGGGACTAGGTCGAACACCGGGGAGCTGTTTTTT. It encodes CASSSRQGVGTRSNTGELFF.

Details on this clonotype: One base away lies a much larger clone, so this may be a sequencing read error. The gene calls are TRBV6-5 and TRBJ1-5; D may be TRBD1 (6 bases). The CDR3 length is 14 residues. Germline values: CDR1 MNHEY, CDR2 SVGAGI. Between the trimmed V and J ends, which lost 7 bases and 3 bases, there was a span of 13 bases. The CDR3 region is CASTHRVHNQPQHF. CDR3 nucleotides: TGTGCCAGCACCCACAGGGTACACAATCAGCCCCAGCATTTT.

At least ten counts were recorded for this clonotype. V and J are TRBV7-9 and TRBJ2-7, with a weak D call TRBD1 (6 bases). CDR1 SEHNR and CDR2 FQNEAQ come from the germline V gene (reference sequence). This CDR3 has 15 residues. The V end was cut by 2 bases, the J end by 0 bases, with 11 bases between. CDR3 nucleotide sequence: TGTGCCAGCAGCTTATATACAGGGAGCTCCTACGAGCAGTACTTC. It specifies CASSLYTGSSYEQYF.

This clonotype has just a few counts. V is TRBV28 and J is TRBJ2-7, with D possibly being TRBD1 (6 bases). CDR3 length equals 16 residues. V was clipped by 2 bases and J by 0 bases, with 14 bases between them. CDR1 is MDHEN and CDR2 is SYDVKM in the germline V gene. CDR3 region: CASSLNLGGLSYEQYF. CDR3 in DNA: TGTGCCAGCAGTTTAAATCTTGGGGGCCTCTCCTACGAGCAGTACTTC.

The rearrangement uses TRBV11-2 and TRBJ2-7, with 9 bases identical to TRBD1. The CDR3 is 15 residues long. Germline V gene sequence: CDR1 SGHAT, CDR2 FQNNGV. With 5 bases clipped from V and 3 bases from J, the junction kept 8 bases outside the gene matches. The CDR3 DNA reads TGTGCCAGCAGCACCGGGACAGGGCCCTTCTACGAGCAGTACTTC. It yields the protein CASSTGTGPFYEQYF. Combining the CDR3 with reference TRBV11-2 and TRBJ2-7 gives the whole variable domain EAGVAQSPRYKIIEKRQSVAFWCNPISGHATLYWYQQILGQGPKLLIQFQNNGVVDDSQLPKDRFSAERLKGVDSTLKIQPAKLEDSAVYLCASSTGTGPFYEQYFGPGTRLTVT.

V and J are TRBV12-5 and TRBJ1-1; D remains ambiguous. V gave up 2 bases and J gave up 12 bases, with 16 bases separating them. This CDR3 comprises 13 residues. From germline, CDR1 is LGHNT and CDR2 FRNRAP. CDR3 nucleotide sequence: TGTGCTAGTGGTTTGATAGAAGACGGGCCGACTTTCTTT. It codes for CASGLIEDGPTFF.

V and J are TRBV7-9 and TRBJ2-1; no firm D call. V lost 1 base to trimming and J lost 9 bases, with 16 bases between them. The germline gives CDR1 SEHNR, CDR2 FQNEAQ (reference sequence). The CDR3 totals 15 residues. The chain's CDR3 is CASSLEMGGFSEQFF. In DNA, the CDR3 is TGTGCCAGCAGCTTAGAAATGGGCGGATTCAGTGAGCAGTTCTTC.

This clonotype was detected many times. V usage is TRBV20-1 and J usage is TRBJ2-1, with D unclear. This CDR3 has 13 residues. Trimming left V 6 bases short and J 2 bases short, with 11 bases between. From germline, CDR1 is DFQATT and CDR2 SNEGSKA (reference sequence). This chain's CDR3 is CSAYGWAYNEQFF. The DNA for the CDR3 is TGCAGTGCATATGGATGGGCCTACAATGAGCAGTTCTTC.

This clonotype was counted only a few times. The V gene is TRBV9, the J gene TRBJ2-5; 8 bases fit TRBD2. The CDR3 loop spans 15 amino acids. Germline V CDR1 and CDR2: SGDLS, YYNGEE. Germline trimming cut 0 bases from V and 5 bases from J; bases unmatched to any gene: 6. The CDR3 nucleotides read TGTGCCAGCAGCGTAGTCGGGAGGGCCGGGGAGACCCAGTACTTC. Translating it yields CASSVVGRAGETQYF.

This clonotype has at least ten counts. The V call is TRBV24-1, the J call TRBJ2-2; 13 bases match TRBD2. CDR1 and CDR2 from the germline V gene are KGHDR and SFDVKD. The CDR3 is 21 amino acids. V trimming: 4 bases; J trimming: 4 bases; junction bases outside the gene matches: 17. The CDR3 loop reads CATSELTGTSGNTASTGELFF. CDR3 DNA sequence: TGTGCCACCAGTGAGTTAACCGGGACTAGCGGGAATACCGCGAGCACCGGGGAGCTGTTTTTT.

Ten or more counts support this clonotype. The chain employs TRBV20-1 and TRBJ2-7, with D perhaps TRBD1 or TRBD2 (5 bases each). This CDR3 contains 15 residues. Germline V CDR1 and CDR2: DFQATT, SNEGSKA (reference sequence). V was trimmed by 3 bases and J by 6 bases, leaving 21 bases between them. The CDR3 here is CSARGEGQGFGEQYF. DNA of the CDR3: TGCAGTGCTAGGGGGGAAGGGCAGGGTTTTGGCGAGCAGTACTTC.

This clonotype was seen at least ten times. The V and J genes are TRBV11-2 and TRBJ2-7, with 7 bases lining up with TRBD1. Germline assignment: CDR1 SGHAT and CDR2 FQNNGV. V shed 5 bases and J 4 bases; nucleotides not matched to a gene: 5. CDR3 size: 13 residues. The CDR3 region is CASSGGQLYEQYF. In DNA form, the CDR3 reads TGTGCCAGCAGCGGGGGACAGCTTTACGAGCAGTACTTC.

Notes on this clonotype: A much larger clone differs by one base, so this may be a read error. The chain uses TRBV10-1 and TRBJ1-5; a weak D match, TRBD1 (5 bases). The CDR3 totals 15 residues. The germline V gene has CDR1 WNHNN and CDR2 SYGVQD (reference sequence). CDR3 residues: CVSRRGRTSNQPQHF. The CDR3 nucleotides are TGCGTCAGCCGCCGGGGGAGGACTAGCAATCAGCCCCAGCATTTT.

With respect to this clonotype: Lacking the conserved final phenylalanine or tryptophan, this CDR3 likely reflects a read error. The chain is built from TRBV19 and TRBJ2-1; TRBD2 might be the D (6 bases). The CDR3 runs 15 residues. The V end lost 3 bases, the J end lost 6 bases, and 15 bases lay between the germline ends. Germline V lookup: CDR1 LNHDA, CDR2 SQIVND (reference sequence). CDR3 DNA: TGTGCCAGTAGTATCCGGGAGCTCATAGGCAATGAGCAGTTCTCC. This encodes CASSIRELIGNEQFS.

This chain connects TRBV5-4 to TRBJ2-7, with D tentatively TRBD2 (5 bases). Germline assignment: CDR1 SGHNT and CDR2 YYREEE (reference sequence). CDR3 length: 13 residues. Trimming stripped 1 base from V and 7 bases from J, with 12 bases between. CDR3 loop: CASSLTGPGEQYF. As DNA, the CDR3 is TGTGCCAGCAGCTTGACCGGGCCGGGGGAGCAGTACTTC.

This clonotype occurred many times. The chain links TRBV29-1 to TRBJ2-7, with 7 bases identical to TRBD2. J was trimmed by 2 bases and V by 6 bases; bases with no gene match: 19. The germline gives CDR1 SQVTM, CDR2 ANQGSEA. The CDR3 contains 17 residues. The CDR3, as DNA: TGCAGCGTGAGGTCGGGGCAGGGAGGGTTTGACCCCTACGAGCAGTACTTC. It translates to CSVRSGQGGFDPYEQYF.

Notes on this clonotype: A read error may be the cause here, since a much bigger clone is one base away. The chain carries TRBV10-3 and TRBJ2-7; 9 nucleotides align to TRBD2. This CDR3 comprises 13 residues. V lost 8 bases to trimming and J lost 5 bases; unmatched junction nucleotides: 7. CDR1 is ENHRY and CDR2 is SYGVKD in the germline V gene. CDR3 region: CAIYLSGGDEQYF. The DNA of the CDR3 is TGTGCCATCTATCTTAGCGGGGGCGACGAGCAGTACTTC.

In this sample, this clonotype turned up a few times. A much larger clone lies a single base off, so this may be a read error. The rearrangement joins TRBV27 to TRBJ2-1; D gene ambiguous. The CDR3 covers 13 residues. Germline CDR1 is MNHEY and CDR2 is SMNVEV (reference sequence). Trimming pared 7 bases from V and 1 base from J, leaving 8 bases between. The CDR3 DNA reads as TGTGCCAGCATGGAAGGGTCCTACAATGAGCAGTTCTTC. As protein: CASMEGSYNEQFF.

The rearrangement links TRBV4-1 to TRBJ2-7; maybe TRBD2 (6 bases). Trimming stripped 4 bases from V and 0 bases from J, with 13 bases between. The germline CDR1 and CDR2 sequences are MGHRA and YSYEKL. The CDR3 loop spans 15 amino acids. The CDR3 reads CASSLKRANSYEQYF. CDR3 DNA sequence: TGCGCCAGCAGCCTAAAGCGGGCCAACTCCTACGAGCAGTACTTC.

This clonotype was recorded many times. The chain combines TRBV7-9 with TRBJ2-5; possibly TRBD1 for D (6 bases). The CDR3 has 14 residues. The germline V gene has CDR1 SEHNR and CDR2 FQNEAQ (reference sequence). Deletions cut 4 bases from V and 4 bases from J, with 13 bases between. The CDR3 region is CASSSPTGGETQYF. In DNA form, the CDR3 reads TGTGCCAGCAGCTCACCGACAGGAGGAGAGACCCAGTACTTC.

This clonotype was picked up many times. V and J are TRBV27 and TRBJ2-5; 8 nucleotides align to TRBD2. The CDR3 length is 13 residues. The ends lost 6 bases at V and 1 base at J; junction bases unmatched: 1. The V gene's germline CDR1 is MNHEY and CDR2 SMNVEV (reference sequence). The CDR3 DNA reads as TGTGCCAGCAGGGGACTAGGCCAAGAGACCCAGTACTTC. Its translation is CASRGLGQETQYF.

This clonotype was seen at least ten times. The genes are TRBV7-8 and TRBJ2-6; unclear D gene. Germline CDR1 and CDR2: SGHVS and FQNEAQ. Trimming removed 2 bases at V and 3 bases at J, with 5 bases between. This CDR3 spans 14 amino acids. This CDR3 is CASSLLHGANVLTF. The DNA of the CDR3 is TGTGCCAGCAGCTTATTACATGGGGCCAACGTCCTGACTTTC. The whole variable domain, remainder taken from reference TRBV7-8 and TRBJ2-6, is GAGVSQSPRYKVAKRGQDVALRCDPISGHVSLFWYQQALGQGPEFLTYFQNEAQLDKSGLPSDRFFAERPEGSVSTLKIQRTQQEDSAVYLCASSLLHGANVLTFGAGSRLTVL.